The 22 T cell receptor beta chains in this list originate from one sample, sequenced in a study of CD8 T cells in ankylosing spondylitis. Overall study findings and caveats: A TCR beta motif made of roughly eight highly homologous variants seemed typical of ankylosing spondylitis blood.

Their antigens are not known. TCRdb ran MiXCR on the 5' RACE reads and lists one entry per CDR3 protein. The table shows over 700,000 distinct CDR3 sequences, with around a fifth occurring only once. Source material: blood, either unsorted or a sorted T cell fraction (not recorded which). The source is a male donor with ankylosing spondylitis.

The chain is built from TRBV24-1 and TRBJ2-2; a weak D match, TRBD2 (8 bases). The CDR3 runs to 16 residues. V was pared by 2 bases and J by 6 bases, with 15 bases between. Germline-derived CDR1 and CDR2 are KGHDR and SFDVKD. The CDR3 DNA reads TGTGCCACCAGTGATTCCGGGACAGCGGGAGCCGGGGAGCTGTTTTTT. Encoded protein: CATSDSGTAGAGELFF.

The chain has TRBV5-6 and TRBJ2-3; TRBD2 agrees at 10 bases. Germline-derived CDR1 and CDR2 are SGHDT and YYEEEE. The V gene end was trimmed by 3 bases and the J gene end by 7 bases; junction bases not matched to a gene: 8. This CDR3 is 15 amino acids long. The CDR3, as DNA: TGTGCCAGCAGCTCCATAGCGGGGGGAACCTATACGCAGTATTTT. Protein: CASSSIAGGTYTQYF.

The chain has TRBV12-3 or TRBV12-4 and TRBJ1-1; D not resolved. CDR3 length equals 11 residues. V gave up 11 bases and J gave up 6 bases, with 13 bases separating them. The CDR3 coding sequence is TGTGCCGCCGGGTTCGGGTCTGAAGCTTTCTTT. It specifies CAAGFGSEAFF.

This sequence joins TRBV6-6 and TRBJ2-3; D possibly corresponds to TRBD1 (5 bases). Trimming took off 0 bases at V and 5 bases at J, with 6 bases between the two ends. Germline-derived CDR1 and CDR2 are MNHNY and SVGAGI (reference sequence). This CDR3 has 13 residues. Here the CDR3 reads CASSYSTGDTQYF. CDR3 in DNA: TGTGCCAGCAGTTACTCTACAGGAGATACGCAGTATTTT.

The chain carries TRBV6-1 and TRBJ2-2; D may be TRBD2 (5 bases). V was clipped by 2 bases and J by 6 bases, with 10 bases between them. The CDR3 is 14 residues long. Germline-derived CDR1 and CDR2 are MNHNS and SASEGT. The CDR3, as DNA: TGTGCCAGCAGTGAAATCTTGGAGGCCGGGGAGCTGTTTTTT. This translates into CASSEILEAGELFF.

This clonotype was seen at least ten times. This CDR3 is CASSPLRLAGGDEQFF. For the CDR3, the DNA is TGTGCCAGCAGTCCCCTGAGACTAGCGGGAGGGGATGAGCAGTTCTTC. The chain joins TRBV12-3 or TRBV12-4 to TRBJ2-1, with 14 bases fitting TRBD2. The CDR3 has 16 residues. The junction had 8 bases not matched to a gene; V was cut back by 5 bases and J by 8 bases.

The gene calls are TRBV21-1 and TRBJ1-5. TRBV21-1 has pseudogene status. This CDR3 has 18 residues. DNA for the CDR3: TGTGCCAGCAGCAAATTGGGGCGGCAGGGGCAGAGCAATCAGCCCCAGCATTTT. This codes for CASSKLGRQGQSNQPQHF.

The chain couples TRBV5-6 to TRBJ1-5; 7 nucleotides agree with TRBD1. Losses at the gene ends were 4 bases for V and 3 bases for J; bases not matched to a gene: 7. CDR1 is SGHDT, CDR2 YYEEEE, per germline. The CDR3 contains 15 residues. CDR3 sequence reads: CASSRRQGYNQPQHF. The DNA of the CDR3 is TGTGCCAGCAGCCGAAGACAGGGATACAATCAGCCCCAGCATTTT. Based on the CDR3 plus reference TRBV5-6 and TRBJ1-5, the full variable domain is DAGVTQSPTHLIKTRGQQVTLRCSPKSGHDTVSWYQQALGQGPQFIFQYYEEEERQRGNFPDRFSGHQFPNYSSELNVNALLLGDSALYLCASSRRQGYNQPQHFGDGTRLSIL.

This clonotype was seen at least ten times. The chain has TRBV29-1 and TRBJ1-2; D remains ambiguous. Trimming shortened V by 4 bases and J by 1 base, and 7 bases separated the two germline ends. The germline gives CDR1 SQVTM, CDR2 ANQGSEA. The CDR3 has 12 amino acids. CDR3 residues: CSVGQVNYGYTF. CDR3 coding DNA: TGCAGCGTTGGGCAAGTTAACTATGGCTACACCTTC.

This clonotype appeared a few times. V gene TRBV28 combines with J gene TRBJ2-1; D is unclear. The V end lost 3 bases, the J end lost 6 bases, and 9 bases lay between the germline ends. The CDR3 extends over 13 amino acids. CDR1 MDHEN and CDR2 SYDVKM come from the germline V gene. The CDR3 region has the DNA TGTGCCAGCAGTTTTTTCGTAGCCAATGAGCAGTTCTTC. It translates to CASSFFVANEQFF.

This clonotype appeared many times. The rearrangement joins TRBV24-1 to TRBJ2-1; no firm D call. Trimming took off 9 bases at V and 8 bases at J, with 13 bases between the two ends. The germline V gene has CDR1 KGHDR and CDR2 SFDVKD. The CDR3 has 12 amino acids. This CDR3 reads CATAASFDEQFF. CDR3 in DNA: TGTGCCACCGCAGCAAGCTTCGATGAGCAGTTCTTC.

J is TRBJ2-1 and V is TRBV5-5; TRBD2 matches at 14 bases. Unmatched junction bases numbered 5, after V lost 4 bases and J lost 2 bases. Germline CDR1 and CDR2: SGHKS and YYEKEE (reference sequence). There are 17 residues in the CDR3. The CDR3 is CASSLRLAGGPYNEQFF. The CDR3, as DNA: TGTGCCAGCAGCCTCCGACTAGCGGGAGGGCCCTACAATGAGCAGTTCTTC.

This clonotype occurred many times. The chain recombines TRBV12-3 or TRBV12-4 with TRBJ1-3; possibly TRBD1 for D (5 bases). The CDR3 is made up of 15 amino acids. The V end was cut by 5 bases, the J end by 0 bases, with 11 bases between. CDR3 residues: CASSPSGVSGNTIYF. In DNA, the CDR3 is TGTGCCAGCAGTCCTTCGGGGGTCTCTGGAAACACCATATATTTT.

This chain links TRBV7-6 with TRBJ2-3; 11 nucleotides agree with TRBD2. This CDR3 region has 13 residues. The J segment lost 13 bases and the V segment lost 4 bases, leaving 7 bases of the junction unmatched. CDR1 and CDR2 from the germline V gene are SGHVS and FNYEAQ. CDR3 region: CASSYNPTSGKYF. The DNA for the CDR3 is TGTGCCAGCAGCTACAACCCGACTAGCGGGAAGTATTTT. Looking up the rest from reference TRBV7-6 and TRBJ2-3 gives the full variable domain: GAGVSQSPRYKVTKRGQDVALRCDPISGHVSLYWYRQALGQGPEFLTYFNYEAQQDKSGLPNDRFSAERPEGSISTLTIQRTEQRDSAMYRCASSYNPTSGKYFGPGTRLTVL.

There are many counts of this clonotype. The rearrangement uses TRBV2 and TRBJ1-1; the D is unclear. V shed 5 bases and J shed 5 bases, with 9 bases lying between them. CDR3 length equals 12 residues. Germline V lookup: CDR1 SNHLY, CDR2 FYNNEI. CDR3: CASSRVGTEAFF. CDR3 DNA: TGTGCCAGCAGTCGGGTTGGAACTGAAGCTTTCTTT.

The V gene is TRBV27, the J gene TRBJ2-7, with 10 bases lining up with TRBD1. The germline V gene encodes CDR1 MNHEY and CDR2 SMNVEV (reference sequence). This CDR3 has 14 residues. V gave up 3 bases and J gave up 6 bases; unmatched junction bases: 5. The CDR3 region has the DNA TGTGCCAGCAGTTTTGGGACAGGGGCGGGCGAGCAGTACTTC. This encodes CASSFGTGAGEQYF.

This clonotype occurred a few times. V gene TRBV4-2 combines with J gene TRBJ2-5; possibly TRBD1 or TRBD2 for D (7 bases each). This CDR3 has 14 amino acids. Germline CDR1 is LGHNA and CDR2 is YNFKEQ. V dropped 2 bases and J dropped 3 bases, with 10 bases sitting between them. The CDR3 DNA sequence: TGTGCCAGCAGCCAACCAGGGGGGGAAGAGACCCAGTACTTC. Protein product: CASSQPGGEETQYF.

This clonotype was recorded a few times. This rearrangement joins TRBV4-2 to TRBJ2-1, with 9 nucleotides matching TRBD2. With 0 bases clipped from V and 6 bases from J, the junction kept 6 bases outside the gene matches. The CDR3 runs 16 residues. Germline-derived CDR1 and CDR2 are LGHNA and YNFKEQ. The CDR3 region is CASSQDGPSGVNEQFF. The CDR3 DNA reads as TGTGCCAGCAGCCAAGACGGCCCTAGCGGGGTCAATGAGCAGTTCTTC.

This clonotype was counted ten times or more. The rearrangement joins TRBV18 to TRBJ1-3; 7 bases match TRBD1. Germline loops: CDR1 KGHSH, CDR2 LQKENI. The CDR3 is made up of 16 amino acids. V lost 1 base to trimming and J lost 3 bases; unmatched junction nucleotides: 6. This CDR3 reads CASSPRTGRDGNTIYF. CDR3 nucleotides: TGTGCCAGCTCACCACGGACAGGCAGGGATGGAAACACCATATATTTT. The variable domain in full, completed from reference TRBV18 and TRBJ1-3, reads NAGVMQNPRHLVRRRGQEARLRCSPMKGHSHVYWYRQLPEEGLKFMVYLQKENIIDESGMPKERFSAEFPKEGPSILRIQQVVRGDSAAYFCASSPRTGRDGNTIYFGEGSWLTVV.

The V and J genes are TRBV20-1 and TRBJ1-3, with 10 bases that match TRBD1. The CDR3 consists of 13 residues. In germline, CDR1 is DFQATT, CDR2 SNEGSKA (reference sequence). V lost 6 bases to trimming and J lost 4 bases; unmatched junction nucleotides: 3. DNA for the CDR3: TGCAGTGCGGGGGGACAGGGGGGAAACACCATATATTTT. It yields the protein CSAGGQGGNTIYF.

The table lists this clonotype with a few counts. The chain combines TRBV20-1 with TRBJ1-1; 9 nucleotides align to TRBD1. With V trimmed by 5 bases and J by 2 bases, 9 bases remained unmatched. The CDR3 spans 15 residues. Per germline, CDR1 DFQATT and CDR2 SNEGSKA (reference sequence). CDR3 amino acids: CSAPRAGQGNTEAFF. The CDR3 bases are TGCAGTGCTCCCCGAGCGGGACAGGGAAACACTGAAGCTTTCTTT.

This clonotype was seen a few times. CDR3 in DNA: TGTGCCTGGAGTGTTGCGGCGGACTCCTACAATGAGCAGTTCTTC. Translated: CAWSVAADSYNEQFF. This chain connects TRBV30 to TRBJ2-1; the D is unclear. The CDR3 is 15 residues long. Trimming stripped 0 bases from V and 0 bases from J, with 9 bases between. Germline CDR1 and CDR2: GTSNPN and SVGIG (reference sequence).